The rows below give T cell receptor beta chains drawn from one sample of a study of Graves' ophthalmopathy and Graves' hyperthyroidism. TCRdb reprocessed the multiplex PCR reads via MiXCR and lists one record per CDR3 protein. The sample shows hundreds of thousands of distinct CDR3 sequences, around 21% of them seen only once. Sequenced input: peripheral blood. These receptors were taken from a woman aged 18-29 years with stable Graves' hyperthyroidism. CDR3s include the opening cysteine and the closing phenylalanine or tryptophan. A D gene is named only where the DNA matches it firmly. A clone size is listed for some rows: how often the clone was seen (once, few, many), or a class if it is expanded.

>TRBV13|TRBJ2-2|few|TRBD2
TGTGCCAGCAGCTTACTAGCGGGAGGAGCCGGGGAGCTGTTTTTT
CASSLLAGGAGELFF
>TRBV11-2|TRBJ2-5|many|-
TGTGCCAGCAGCTGGGCAGAAGCTGGACAAGAGACCCAGTACTTC
CASSWAEAGQETQYF
>TRBV12-3/TRBV12-4|TRBJ2-7|many|-
TGTGCCAGCAGTTTACGGGGCCAGGAGGGGGCCTACGAGCAGTACTTC
CASSLRGQEGAYEQYF
>TRBV20-1|TRBJ2-7|many|-
TGCAGTCTTCCAGGGACTCGCTCCTACGAGCAGTACTTC
CSLPGTRSYEQYF
>TRBV11-2|TRBJ2-2|many|-
TGTGCCAGCAGCCCCAGGGACATCTACACCGGGGAGCTGTTTTTT
CASSPRDIYTGELFF
>TRBV25-1|TRBJ1-1|many|-
TGTGCCAGCAACATGACCTTTAACACTGAAGCTTTCTTT
CASNMTFNTEAFF
>TRBV5-1|TRBJ1-2|-|TRBD1
TGCGCCAGCAGCTTGTTGGACAGGGAATCGGATGGCTACACCTTC
CASSLLDRESDGYTF
>TRBV18|TRBJ2-2|-|-
TGTGCCAGCTCACCCACCTCTGACACCGGGGAGCTGTTTTTT
CASSPTSDTGELFF
>TRBV28|TRBJ2-2|once|TRBD2
TGTGCCAGCAGTCCTACCGGGACTAGCGGGAGATATTTGATCGGGGAGCTGTTTTTT
CASSPTGTSGRYLIGELFF
>TRBV6-2/TRBV6-3|TRBJ1-1|many|-
TGTGCCAGCAGTACATCCACAGGGATGAACACTGAAGCTTTCTTT
CASSTSTGMNTEAFF
>TRBV7-9|TRBJ2-5|few|-
TGTGCCAGCAGCCTAGTTACGGAGACCCAGTACTTC
CASSLVTETQYF
>TRBV6-1|TRBJ1-5|many|TRBD1
TGTGCCAGCAGCCTTGGGGCACACAGGGGTTATCAGCCCCAGCATTTT
CASSLGAHRGYQPQHF
>TRBV7-2|TRBJ2-5|many|-
TGTGCCAGCAGCTTAGCAAGGGAAGAGACCCAGTACTTC
CASSLAREETQYF
>TRBV20-1|TRBJ1-1|many|TRBD1
TGCAGTGCTTCCCGACAGGGCCAGGACACTGAAGCTTTCTTT
CSASRQGQDTEAFF
>TRBV15|TRBJ2-5|many|TRBD1
TGTGCCACCAGCAGAGATCAAGGCACAGGGGGAGAGACCCAGTACTTC
CATSRDQGTGGETQYF
>TRBV7-8|TRBJ2-7|many|TRBD2
TGTGCCAGCAGCTCCTTAGTCGGTTGGGGACTAGCGGGAGTGCGACCCTACGAGCAGTACTTC
CASSSLVGWGLAGVRPYEQYF
>TRBV7-2|TRBJ2-2|many|-
TGTGCCAGCAGCTTAGGGTCAGGAGGGATCGGGGAGCTGTTTTTT
CASSLGSGGIGELFF
>TRBV30|TRBJ1-1|-|-
TGTGCCTGGAGTAGTTGGCGGGGGGGCTTTAACACTGAAGCTTTCTTT
CAWSSWRGGFNTEAFF
>TRBV29-1|TRBJ1-1|many|TRBD1
TGCAGCGTCGGGACAGGGAGTTACACTGAAGCTTTCTTT
CSVGTGSYTEAFF
>TRBV19|TRBJ1-1|many|TRBD1
TGTGCCAGTAGGGACAGGATGAACACTGAAGCTTTCTTT
CASRDRMNTEAFF
>TRBV19|TRBJ1-5|many|-
TGTGCCAGTAGCCGCACCCCTGGGGAGCCCCAGCATTTT
CASSRTPGEPQHF
>TRBV6-1|TRBJ1-1|once|TRBD1
TGTGCCAGCAGTACAGGGGACGCGAACACTGAAGCTTTCTTT
CASSTGDANTEAFF
>TRBV15|TRBJ1-5|-|TRBD1
TGTGCCACCAGCGAAGGGACAGGGGTCAATCAGCCCCAGCATTTT
CATSEGTGVNQPQHF
>TRBV20-1|TRBJ2-5|-|-
TGCAGTGCTAAGAGGGTACAGGGAGCCGAGACCCAGTACTTC
CSAKRVQGAETQYF
>TRBV12-3/TRBV12-4|TRBJ2-7|many|TRBD1
TGTGCCAGCAGATTCGACAGGGGGCGTTACGAGCAGTACTTC
CASRFDRGRYEQYF